This section outlines one T cell receptor beta chain sequence together with its context. Its antigen is not identified. The junction differs from germline at one of its ends, possibly a read error. This record belongs to a study of post-analysis software for immune sequencing data. Study in general: As for disease course, relapsing-remitting, secondary progressive and progressive-relapsing multiple sclerosis were all included. Study findings and constraints: Significantly lower normalized Chao1 diversity was found in patients with multiple sclerosis relative to controls.

Every TCR beta cDNA library bore unique molecular identifiers. Some 500,000 cDNA molecules came from about 1 to 10 million T cells. TCRdb reprocessed the PCR reads with MiXCR, giving one entry per CDR3 protein. The repertoire has approximately 350,000 distinct CDR3 sequences, roughly 35% of them found once; the top ten carry around 15%. The sequence derives from a girl aged 10-17 years with multiple sclerosis. Sequencing input: blood.

The CDR3, as DNA: TGTGCCAGCAGTTCGGAGGTAGCGGGGAGCGCAGATACGGAGTATTTT. Translating gives CASSSEVAGSADTEYF. The rearrangement links TRBV12-3 or TRBV12-4 to TRBJ2-3; 8 nucleotides match TRBD2. CDR3 length: 16 amino acids.